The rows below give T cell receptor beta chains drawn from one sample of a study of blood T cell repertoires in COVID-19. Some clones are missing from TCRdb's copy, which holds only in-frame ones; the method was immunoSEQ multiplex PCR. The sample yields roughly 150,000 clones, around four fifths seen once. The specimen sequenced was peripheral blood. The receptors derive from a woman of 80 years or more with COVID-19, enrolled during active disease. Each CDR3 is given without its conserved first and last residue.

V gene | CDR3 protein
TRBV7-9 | ASSPTVGLGGYT
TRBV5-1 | ASSFIAGAQETQY
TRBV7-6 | ASSLGGYSGNTIY
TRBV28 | ASRPRGEAGDTQY
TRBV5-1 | ASSSGQGNNSPLH
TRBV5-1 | ASSPRPGQGHSGNTIY
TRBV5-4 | ASSPLDIRPQH
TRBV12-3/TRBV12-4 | ASSPGEEKLF
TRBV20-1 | SASQGALSLGYT
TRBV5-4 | ASSLYGRRIDNEQF
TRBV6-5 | AGSTRARSYEQY
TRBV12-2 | ASRPTHPQRRSYEQY
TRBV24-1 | ATSVSTDTQY
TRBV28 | ASSLSRLASYQETQY
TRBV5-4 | ASSAEVGEKF
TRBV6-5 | ASSLRDTLNTEAF
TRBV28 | AIPRAGGPYNEQF
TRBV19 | ATAHRTGRNTIY